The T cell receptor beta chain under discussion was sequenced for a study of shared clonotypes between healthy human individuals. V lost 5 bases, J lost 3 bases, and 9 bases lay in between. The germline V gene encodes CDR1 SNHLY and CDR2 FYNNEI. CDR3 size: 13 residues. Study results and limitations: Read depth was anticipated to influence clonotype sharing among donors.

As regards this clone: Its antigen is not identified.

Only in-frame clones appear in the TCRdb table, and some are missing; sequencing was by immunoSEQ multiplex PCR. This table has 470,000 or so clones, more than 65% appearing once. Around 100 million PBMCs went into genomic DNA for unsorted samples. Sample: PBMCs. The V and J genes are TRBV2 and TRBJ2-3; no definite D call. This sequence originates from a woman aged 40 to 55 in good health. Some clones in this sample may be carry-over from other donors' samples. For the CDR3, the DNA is TGTGCCAGCAGTTTGAGTGCAACAGATACGCAGTATTTT. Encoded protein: CASSLSATDTQYF.